One and the same sample provided the 14 T cell receptor beta chains below, sequenced in a study of blood T cell repertoires in COVID-19. Data came from immunoSEQ multiplex PCR; TCRdb stores just in-frame clones and leaves some out. In the table there are roughly 300,000 clones, 80% to 90% of which are singletons. The sample taken for sequencing was peripheral blood. These receptors all come from a woman aged 50 to 65 who had recovered from COVID-19.

This chain uses TRBV6-1 with TRBJ1-2; 7 nucleotides match TRBD1. CDR3 length: 14 amino acids. V lost 3 bases, J lost 4 bases, and 5 bases stayed unmatched. Germline CDR1 and CDR2: MNHNS and SASEGT. CDR3 in DNA: TGTGCCAGCAGTGATAACAGGGGCTCCTATGGCTACACCTTC. This sequence encodes CASSDNRGSYGYTF.

The genes are TRBV6-6 and TRBJ1-5; tentatively, D is TRBD1 (5 bases). Germline V gene sequence: CDR1 MNHNY, CDR2 SVGAGI (reference sequence). The CDR3 is 15 residues long. V lost 4 bases and J lost 5, with 15 bases in between. The CDR3 loop is CASSFPRGEDQPQHF. CDR3 nucleotides: TGTGCCAGCAGTTTCCCCCGGGGGGAGGATCAGCCCCAGCATTTT.

The V call is TRBV10-3, the J call TRBJ2-5; 7 positions match TRBD1. CDR1 is ENHRY, CDR2 SYGVKD, per germline. This CDR3 is built from 15 residues. V shed 4 bases and J 5 bases; nucleotides not matched to a gene: 10. CDR3 coding DNA: TGTGCCATCAGTGCCGGGACAGCCTGGGCCGAGACCCAGTACTTC. This codes for CAISAGTAWAETQYF.

This chain links TRBV19 with TRBJ2-7; 9 bases agree with TRBD1. The CDR3 spans 16 residues. CDR1 and CDR2 from the germline V gene are LNHDA and SQIVND (reference sequence). The J segment lost 6 bases and the V segment lost 6 bases, leaving 15 bases of the junction unmatched. CDR3 sequence: CASRINGQGKSVEQYF. The CDR3 bases are TGTGCCAGTAGGATAAACGGACAGGGGAAGTCGGTCGAGCAGTACTTC.

The V call is TRBV4-3, the J call TRBJ2-7; D is unclear. Germline V gene lookup returns CDR1 LGHNA and CDR2 YSLEER. Trimming stripped 0 bases from V and 3 bases from J, with 12 bases between. The CDR3 consists of 15 residues. The DNA of the CDR3 is TGCGCCAGCAGCCAAGATTTGGGCAGTAACTACGAGCAGTACTTC. Its protein is CASSQDLGSNYEQYF.

The V call is TRBV19, the J call TRBJ1-5; 10 bases map to TRBD1. V lost 10 bases and J lost 6; bases outside the gene matches: 6. CDR3 length: 13 residues. Germline-derived CDR1 and CDR2 are LNHDA and SQIVND (reference sequence). DNA of the CDR3: TGTGCCACTGGTGGGACAGGGGCTCAGCCCCAGCATTTT. Its protein product is CATGGTGAQPQHF.

Only a few counts were recorded for this clone. The chain carries TRBV6-5 and TRBJ1-5; TRBD1 matches 7 bases. Germline V lookup: CDR1 MNHEY, CDR2 SVGAGI. V shed 6 bases and J 2 bases; nucleotides not matched to a gene: 4. This CDR3 region has 14 residues. This chain's CDR3 is CASSFGQGNQPQHF. CDR3 bases: TGTGCCAGCAGCTTCGGACAGGGCAATCAGCCCCAGCATTTT.

The rearrangement joins TRBV10-1 to TRBJ1-5, with D possibly being TRBD1 (5 bases). This CDR3 has 16 amino acids. Germline CDR1 reads WNHNN; CDR2 reads SYGVQD (reference sequence). V was shortened by 0 bases and J by 0 bases, with 9 bases between the two germline ends. The CDR3 here is CASSESGDCSNQPQHF. The CDR3 DNA sequence: TGCGCCAGCAGTGAGTCGGGGGACTGTAGCAATCAGCCCCAGCATTTT.

Turning to this clone: The junction does not match germline at one end; this may be a read error. The chain has TRBV5-6 and TRBJ1-3; D call uncertain. The germline V gene has CDR1 SGHDT and CDR2 YYEEEE. The CDR3 length is 15 residues. DNA for the CDR3: TGTGCTAGCAGCTTGCAGGTCGCCTCTGGAAACACCATATATTTT. This sequence encodes CASSLQVASGNTIYF. Full variable domain (missing parts from reference TRBV5-6 and TRBJ1-3): DAGVTQSPTHLIKTRGQQVTLRCSPKSGHDTVSWYQQALGQGPQFIFQYYEEEERQRGNFPDRFSGHQFPNYSSELNVNALLLGDSALYLCASSLQVASGNTIYFGEGSWLTVV.

The rearrangement uses TRBV7-9 and TRBJ1-4; TRBD1 matches at 7 bases. V lost 0 bases to trimming and J lost 7 bases; unmatched junction nucleotides: 5. The CDR3 contains 15 residues. The V gene's germline CDR1 is SEHNR and CDR2 FQNEAQ (reference sequence). CDR3 nucleotides: TGTGCCAGCAGCTTAGCCCAGGGGGGCATTGAAAAACTGTTTTTT. It yields the protein CASSLAQGGIEKLFF.

This clone was seen a handful of times. The chain couples TRBV11-1 to TRBJ1-4; possible D gene TRBD1, 6 bases. The CDR3 runs 12 residues. V lost 2 bases to trimming and J lost 8 bases, with 6 bases between them. Per germline, CDR1 SGHAT and CDR2 FQDESV (reference sequence). CDR3 bases: TGTGCCAGCAGCTTACAGGGGGAAAAACTGTTTTTT. Its protein is CASSLQGEKLFF.

This rearrangement joins TRBV5-5 to TRBJ1-4; 8 nucleotides align to TRBD1. The CDR3 runs 13 residues. V was pared by 4 bases and J by 8 bases, with 4 bases of the junction left unmatched. Germline V gene sequence: CDR1 SGHKS, CDR2 YYEKEE (reference sequence). CDR3 bases: TGTGCCAGCAGCCCCCAGGGGGCCGAAAAACTGTTTTTT. The encoded protein is CASSPQGAEKLFF.

The chain combines TRBV6-2 or TRBV6-3 with TRBJ2-7; no clear D gene. Trimming left V 2 bases short and J 8 bases short, with 7 bases between. The germline CDR1 and CDR2 sequences are MNHEY and SVGEGT. This CDR3 is built from 11 residues. The CDR3: CASSYSSQQYF. CDR3 in DNA: TGTGCCAGCAGTTACAGCTCACAGCAGTACTTC.

The gene calls are TRBV3-1 (or the pseudogene TRBV3-2) and TRBJ1-5; maybe TRBD1 (6 bases). Trimming removed 1 base at V and 7 bases at J, with 11 bases between. The V gene's germline CDR1 is LGHDT and CDR2 YNNKEL (reference sequence). There are 14 residues in the CDR3. The CDR3: CASSQGPGDQPQHF. As DNA, the CDR3 is TGTGCCAGCAGCCAAGGGCCAGGGGACCAGCCCCAGCATTTT.